The 14 T cell receptor beta chains below come from one sample, sequenced in a study of Ad26.COV2.S vaccination and SARS-CoV-2 variants. Repertoires were generated with immunoSEQ multiplex PCR, while TCRdb's copy carries only in-frame clones and drops some. Among approximately 300,000 clones listed, around 81% were seen once. This sample's treatment: roughly 20 received Ad26.COV2.S at low or high dose, single or two shots; roughly 5 received placebo; per-sample allocation not given. Each sample was drawn 63 days after the first injection (of vaccine or placebo). This sample comprised peripheral blood, obtained in a trial of Ad26.COV2.S vaccine versus placebo. The receptors were gathered from a person aged 18-60 years who received the Ad26.COV2.S COVID-19 vaccine or a placebo.

The V and J genes are TRBV29-1 and TRBJ2-2; D might be TRBD2 (5 bases). Germline CDR1 SQVTM, CDR2 ANQGSEA. With 4 bases removed from V and 8 bases from J, the gap between germline ends came to 11 bases. CDR3 length equals 12 residues. The CDR3 DNA reads as TGCAGCGTTGGGGCGGGTACGGGGGAGCTGTTTTTT. It translates to CSVGAGTGELFF.

The chain employs TRBV11-3 and TRBJ2-1; 15 bases map to TRBD2. Losses at the gene ends were 6 bases for V and 14 bases for J; bases not matched to a gene: 11. CDR1 and CDR2 (germline): SGHNT, YENEEA. The CDR3 is 15 residues long. CDR3 loop: CASRRTSGGAVTEFF. CDR3 in DNA: TGTGCCAGCAGGAGGACTAGCGGGGGGGCCGTGACTGAGTTCTTC.

The table lists this clone with a few counts. This rearrangement joins TRBV19 to TRBJ2-3, with 7 bases lining up with TRBD2. The V segment lost 3 bases and the J segment 5 bases; nucleotides outside the gene matches: 8. The CDR3 loop spans 15 amino acids. The V gene's germline CDR1 is LNHDA and CDR2 SQIVND (reference sequence). CDR3 region: CASSIPAGEKDTQYF. The CDR3 coding sequence is TGTGCCAGTAGTATCCCCGCGGGGGAAAAAGATACGCAGTATTTT.

This clone was recorded only once. This chain joins TRBV7-8 and TRBJ2-2; TRBD1 matches at 9 bases. The V and J ends lost 11 bases and 0 bases, in that order; junction bases with no gene match: 13. Germline CDR1 and CDR2: SGHVS and FQNEAQ. The CDR3 covers 17 residues. The CDR3 sequence is CAGERRQGEANTGELFF. The CDR3 nucleotides are TGTGCCGGGGAACGAAGACAGGGGGAGGCGAACACCGGGGAGCTGTTTTTT.

The rearrangement links TRBV9 to TRBJ2-3; 8 bases line up with TRBD2. After removal of 0 bases from V and 1 base from J, the junction contained 4 bases not matched to a gene. Germline V gene lookup returns CDR1 SGDLS and CDR2 YYNGEE. The CDR3 covers 16 residues. The CDR3 sequence is CASSVGPGGGTDTQYF. Here the CDR3 DNA reads TGTGCCAGCAGCGTAGGCCCCGGGGGGGGCACAGATACGCAGTATTTT.

The chain couples TRBV5-1 to TRBJ1-3; 8 nucleotides align to TRBD1. The CDR3 extends over 16 amino acids. J gave up 4 bases and V 2 bases, and 8 bases lay outside the gene matches. CDR1 is SGHRS, CDR2 YFSETQ, per germline. This CDR3 reads CASSLQGQAGGNTIYF. The CDR3 DNA reads as TGCGCCAGCAGCTTACAGGGACAGGCTGGAGGAAACACCATATATTTT. Looking up the rest from reference TRBV5-1 and TRBJ1-3 gives the full variable domain: KAGVTQTPRYLIKTRGQQVTLSCSPISGHRSVSWYQQTPGQGLQFLFEYFSETQRNKGNFPGRFSGRQFSNSRSEMNVSTLELGDSALYLCASSLQGQAGGNTIYFGEGSWLTVV.

The chain employs TRBV2 and TRBJ1-5; D uncertain. V dropped 7 bases and J dropped 0 bases, with 4 bases sitting between them. The CDR3 is 12 amino acids. Germline CDR1 SNHLY, CDR2 FYNNEI. CDR3 protein: CASKDSNQPQHF. The DNA for the CDR3 is TGTGCCAGCAAAGATAGCAATCAGCCCCAGCATTTT.

A few counts support this clone. The chain combines TRBV19 with TRBJ1-1, with 8 bases identical to TRBD1. Germline V gene data show CDR1 as LNHDA and CDR2 as SQIVND (reference sequence). The V gene end was trimmed by 6 bases and the J gene end by 1 base; junction bases not matched to a gene: 4. This CDR3 spans 14 amino acids. As DNA, the CDR3 is TGTGCCAGTAGGGACAGGGAGGGGAACACTGAAGCTTTCTTT. This translates into CASRDREGNTEAFF.

This clone appeared once. The V gene is TRBV29-1, the J gene TRBJ2-1; 10 nucleotides align to TRBD2. CDR1 and CDR2 from the germline V gene are SQVTM and ANQGSEA. The CDR3 totals 15 residues. With 6 bases clipped from V and 3 bases from J, the junction kept 8 bases outside the gene matches. CDR3 DNA: TGCAGCGTACTTACTAGCGGGGCTTTCTACAATGAGCAGTTCTTC. Its protein is CSVLTSGAFYNEQFF.

The J gene is TRBJ2-7, the V gene TRBV7-9, with a possible D match to TRBD1 (5 bases). Trimming removed 5 bases from V and 5 bases from J, with 13 bases in between. From germline, CDR1 is SEHNR and CDR2 FQNEAQ (reference sequence). The CDR3 length is 13 residues. In DNA, the CDR3 is TGTGCCAGCAGCCCTCAGGGTCCTCACGAGCAGTACTTC. Residues: CASSPQGPHEQYF. Drawing the rest from reference TRBV7-9 and TRBJ2-7, the complete variable domain is DTGVSQNPRHKITKRGQNVTFRCDPISEHNRLYWYRQTLGQGPEFLTYFQNEAQLEKSRLLSDRFSAERPKGSFSTLEIQRTEQGDSAMYLCASSPQGPHEQYFGPGTRLTVT.

V and J are TRBV2 and TRBJ1-1; D remains unclear. V shed 7 bases and J shed 3 bases, with 18 bases lying between them. Germline V CDR1 and CDR2: SNHLY, FYNNEI. The CDR3 is made up of 15 amino acids. The CDR3 protein is CASTDRGEGDTEAFF. CDR3 bases: TGTGCCAGCACGGATCGTGGGGAGGGAGACACTGAAGCTTTCTTT.

CDR3 bases: TGTGCCAGCAGCGTAGATGTGTGGGGGGGAGTCAATTCACCCCTCCACTTT. Protein product: CASSVDVWGGVNSPLHF. The chain couples TRBV9 to TRBJ1-6, with a possible D match to TRBD1 (5 bases). Per germline, CDR1 SGDLS and CDR2 YYNGEE. The CDR3 runs to 17 residues. The germline V and J ends were trimmed by 0 bases and 7 bases, with 17 bases remaining between them.

For the CDR3, the DNA is TGTGCCAGCTCGCGCGGACTGTCAACAGATACGCAGTATTTT. It specifies CASSRGLSTDTQYF. The chain is built from TRBV18 and TRBJ2-3; weak D call: TRBD2 (5 bases). Trimming pared 6 bases from V and 3 bases from J, leaving 13 bases between. Germline CDR1 KGHSH, CDR2 LQKENI. The CDR3 contains 14 residues.

CDR3 nucleotides: TGTGCCAGCAGCTTACCCTCTTACAATGAGCAGTTCTTC. Protein product: CASSLPSYNEQFF. The genes are TRBV7-9 and TRBJ2-1, with D hard to call. Germline V gives CDR1 SEHNR, CDR2 FQNEAQ (reference sequence). This CDR3 is built from 13 residues. V lost 2 bases, J lost 4 bases, and 6 bases lay in between.